This T cell receptor beta chain emerged from a study of cytomegalovirus exposure and HLA in healthy donors. The CDR3 extends over 18 amino acids. Trimming removed 5 bases from V and 2 bases from J; junction bases left unmatched: 13. Germline CDR1 is LNHDA and CDR2 is SQIVND (reference sequence). Study results and limitations: CMV serostatus was the sole immune exposure data available. By HLA locus, TCR association rates varied in a later analysis, with DRB1 showing the most and HLA-C the fewest.

As regards this clone: Its antigen is not identified.

The PCR had 60 Vbeta and 13 Jbeta primers. Authors' data handling: In a later analysis, of 79 million or so unique beta chains, about 10 million appeared in at least two donors. TCRdb's copy holds only in-frame clones and misses some; the assay was immunoSEQ multiplex PCR. The DNA was the basis for D and trimming; V, J and clone size are from that table. The repertoire holds 250,000 to 350,000 clones, roughly 80% seen once, with about 0.3% in the top ten. Sample: PBMCs. The TCR was taken from a girl aged 2 to 10 in good health and CMV-seronegative. The chain employs TRBV19 and TRBJ2-1; TRBD2 aligns across 9 bases. The CDR3 DNA reads as TGTGCCAGTAGTGTAGCTCCGACTAGCGGTTGGGCCTACAATGAGCAGTTCTTC. Translation: CASSVAPTSGWAYNEQFF.